One sample yielded the 3 T cell receptor beta chains listed below, sequenced in a study of beta chain features in type 1 diabetes. Expressed TCRB transcripts were sequenced after all isolated RNA was converted to cDNA. Using immunoSEQ multiplex PCR, the repertoire was profiled, and TCRdb retains in-frame clones only, with some absent. This table has 110,000 to 150,000 clones, about 7% appearing once. What was sequenced was central memory CD4+ T cells from blood. The receptor set was obtained from a woman under 40 in good health.

This clone has a handful of counts. The chain uses TRBV30 and TRBJ1-1, with no clear D. Germline lookup yields CDR1 GTSNPN and CDR2 SVGIG (reference sequence). The CDR3 loop spans 16 amino acids. Trimming stripped 2 bases from V and 1 base from J, with 17 bases between. CDR3 nucleotides: TGTGCCTGGAGTTCCGCCGTCCGGGGAAAGAACACTGAAGCTTTCTTT. This sequence encodes CAWSSAVRGKNTEAFF.

Many counts were recorded for this clone. Mismatch with germline at one junction end may stem from a read error. The V call is TRBV28, the J call TRBJ2-7, with 11 bases identical to TRBD1. The CDR3 has 12 residues. The germline V gene encodes CDR1 MDHEN and CDR2 SYDVKM. This CDR3 reads CASSSPGTGGTF. DNA of the CDR3: TGTGCCAGCAGTTCTCCAGGGACAGGGGGGACGTTC.

This clone was seen a few times. The chain is built from TRBV7-8 and TRBJ1-1, with 9 bases that match TRBD1. CDR1 SGHVS and CDR2 FQNEAQ come from the germline V gene. This CDR3 is built from 15 residues. The V gene end was trimmed by 2 bases and the J gene end by 8 bases; junction bases not matched to a gene: 9. CDR3 sequence reads: CASSLSITGGSEAFF. For the CDR3, the DNA is TGTGCCAGCAGCTTATCAATTACAGGGGGCTCCGAAGCTTTCTTT.